What follows are 19 T cell receptor beta chains derived from one specimen sequenced in a study of cytomegalovirus exposure and HLA in healthy donors. PCR primers comprised 60 Vbeta and 13 Jbeta primers. TCRdb keeps only in-frame clones here, not all; method: immunoSEQ multiplex PCR. Altogether 160,000 or so clones are present, around nine tenths being singletons, with the ten largest covering 0.85%. Specimen: PBMCs. These receptors were taken from a woman in her 30s in good health and CMV-seronegative.

This clone was seen just once. CDR3 sequence: CASSPVGGVGTEAFF. Here the CDR3 DNA reads TGTGCCAGCAGCCCCGTGGGGGGGGTTGGCACTGAAGCTTTCTTT. This chain joins TRBV7-2 and TRBJ1-1; the D gene is possibly TRBD1 (5 bases). Trimming cost V 5 bases and J 4 bases, with 17 bases left between them. The CDR3 is 15 amino acids. Germline lookup yields CDR1 SGHTA and CDR2 FQGNSA.

This clone was picked up a small number of times. Other nucleotide sequences in the sample specify the same CDR3. The CDR3 reads CASSLLAGGEQYF. The DNA for the CDR3 is TGCGCCAGCAGCTTGCTAGCGGGAGGCGAGCAGTACTTC. This chain connects TRBV5-1 to TRBJ2-7; 11 bases agree with TRBD2. Germline CDR1 reads SGHRS; CDR2 reads YFSETQ. Trimming removed 1 base from V and 6 bases from J; junction bases left unmatched: 0. This CDR3 is 13 amino acids long.

V and J are TRBV21-1 and TRBJ2-5; TRBD1 is the table's D call, not checked against the DNA. TRBV21-1 is shown as a pseudogene. This CDR3 is 18 amino acids long. The CDR3 DNA reads TGTGCCAGCAGCATGAATACATCGACAGGGGGCTTCGAGGAGACCCAGTACTTC. Its protein is CASSMNTSTGGFEETQYF.

This rearrangement joins TRBV9 to TRBJ2-2; 11 nucleotides align to TRBD2. CDR3 length equals 16 residues. With V trimmed by 2 bases and J by 7 bases, 7 bases remained unmatched. The V gene's germline CDR1 is SGDLS and CDR2 YYNGEE. The CDR3 loop is CASSVLSGGAFGELFF. The CDR3 DNA follows: TGTGCCAGCAGCGTCCTTAGCGGGGGGGCGTTCGGGGAGCTGTTTTTT.

The CDR3 DNA is TGCGCCAGCAGCTTGCCTTCAGGGACAGGGGGTGAAAAACTGTTTTTT. It encodes CASSLPSGTGGEKLFF. The chain carries TRBV5-1 and TRBJ1-4; 11 nucleotides match TRBD1. This CDR3 has 16 amino acids. Trimming took 1 base from V and 7 from J; bases not matched to a gene: 6. Germline CDR1 is SGHRS and CDR2 is YFSETQ.

Here the CDR3 DNA reads TGTGCCTGGTACCCCCCGGGACAGGCGGATTTTTATAGCAATCAGCCCCAGCATTTT. Its protein is CAWYPPGQADFYSNQPQHF. The chain uses TRBV30 and TRBJ1-5; TRBD1 matches 8 bases. The CDR3 sequence is 19 residues long. V gave up 5 bases and J gave up 0 bases; unmatched junction bases: 18. In germline, CDR1 is GTSNPN, CDR2 SVGIG (reference sequence).

The CDR3 here is CASSLDRYNEQFF. CDR3 bases: TGTGCCAGCAGCTTAGACAGGTACAATGAGCAGTTCTTC. The chain employs TRBV7-9 and TRBJ2-1; TRBD1 might be the D (5 bases). The CDR3 is 13 amino acids. CDR1 and CDR2 from the germline V gene are SEHNR and FQNEAQ (reference sequence). Trimming shortened V by 1 base and J by 4 bases, and 5 bases separated the two germline ends.

This clone came up once. The CDR3 reads CASSLWGGYYEQYF. The CDR3 DNA reads as TGTGCCAGCAGTTTGTGGGGGGGTTACTACGAGCAGTACTTC. The V and J genes are TRBV27 and TRBJ2-7, with 7 bases fitting TRBD2. The CDR3 extends over 14 amino acids. V shed 3 bases, J shed 3 bases, and the junction held 5 bases outside the gene matches. The germline V gene encodes CDR1 MNHEY and CDR2 SMNVEV (reference sequence).

This chain joins TRBV2 and TRBJ2-1; possibly TRBD2 for D (6 bases). Germline-derived CDR1 and CDR2 are SNHLY and FYNNEI. Trimming removed 4 bases at V and 7 bases at J, with 23 bases between. The CDR3 runs to 17 residues. DNA of the CDR3: TGTGCCAGCAGTGGCCTGACTTACGGGAGCGGTAATAATGAGCAGTTCTTC. Protein: CASSGLTYGSGNNEQFF.

V gene TRBV15 combines with J gene TRBJ2-5; tentative D call: TRBD2 (6 bases). The germline V and J ends were trimmed by 1 base and 4 bases, with 13 bases remaining between them. Germline values: CDR1 LNHNV, CDR2 YYDKDF (reference sequence). This CDR3 is built from 15 residues. The CDR3 nucleotides read TGTGCCACCAGCAGAGTGGCGCGGGGTCCAGAGACCCAGTACTTC. Translated: CATSRVARGPETQYF.

The rearrangement links TRBV6-1 to TRBJ1-5; 7 nucleotides line up with TRBD1. Germline trimming cut 7 bases from V and 7 bases from J; bases unmatched to any gene: 7. Germline values: CDR1 MNHNS, CDR2 SASEGT. The CDR3 covers 13 residues. CDR3 sequence (DNA): TGTGCCAGCATTAACAGGGGTGAACAGCCCCAGCATTTT. This sequence encodes CASINRGEQPQHF.

V is TRBV4-3 and J is TRBJ2-3; TRBD2 matches at 10 bases. Germline V gene sequence: CDR1 LGHNA, CDR2 YSLEER. CDR3 length: 18 amino acids. Trimming at V came to 1 base and at J to 4 bases, leaving 11 bases not matched to a gene. CDR3 nucleotides: TGCGCCAGCAGCCAAGCGGGCGGGACTAGCGATACGGCAGATACGCAGTATTTT. It codes for CASSQAGGTSDTADTQYF.

As to this clone: The identical CDR3 is also encoded by other nucleotide sequences in the sample. The rearrangement links TRBV7-8 to TRBJ1-1, with 7 positions matching TRBD1. The CDR3 length is 14 residues. After removal of 2 bases from V and 4 bases from J, the junction contained 4 bases not matched to a gene. The V gene's germline CDR1 is SGHVS and CDR2 FQNEAQ. CDR3 bases: TGTGCCAGCAGCTTACCGGGACAGCGCACTGAAGCTTTCTTT. It codes for CASSLPGQRTEAFF.

J is TRBJ2-1 and V is TRBV27; 11 bases line up with TRBD2. There are 14 residues in the CDR3. The J segment lost 5 bases and the V segment lost 8 bases, leaving 5 bases of the junction unmatched. Germline CDR1 reads MNHEY; CDR2 reads SMNVEV (reference sequence). The CDR3 sequence is CASAGLAGNNEQFF. The CDR3 nucleotides are TGTGCCAGCGCCGGACTAGCGGGCAACAATGAGCAGTTCTTC.

J is TRBJ2-7 and V is TRBV21-1; the D call TRBD1 from the table was never checked on the DNA. TRBV21-1 is a pseudogene segment. CDR3 length: 13 residues. CDR3 sequence: CASSLGQGGEQYF. In DNA form, the CDR3 reads TGTGCCAGCAGCCTGGGACAGGGCGGCGAGCAGTACTTC.

The rearrangement joins TRBV5-4 to TRBJ1-3; D call uncertain. The length of the CDR3 is 16 residues. CDR1 is SGHNT, CDR2 YYREEE, per germline (reference sequence). V lost 4 bases and J 6 bases, leaving 20 bases between the germline ends. The CDR3 bases are TGTGCCAGCAGCACGGGAGATAGGTTAAGGGCAAACACCATATATTTT. Amino acids: CASSTGDRLRANTIYF.

CDR3 DNA: TGTGCCAGCTCACCAGGTACGTCGGGAACTGAAGCTTTCTTT. Its translation is CASSPGTSGTEAFF. This chain links TRBV18 with TRBJ1-1; unclear D gene. CDR1 is KGHSH and CDR2 is LQKENI in the germline V gene. CDR3 length equals 14 residues. The V end lost 2 bases, the J end lost 5 bases, and 12 bases lay between the germline ends.

V is TRBV5-4 and J is TRBJ1-2; 7 positions match TRBD1. Germline V gene lookup returns CDR1 SGHNT and CDR2 YYREEE (reference sequence). The junction had 17 bases not matched to a gene; V was cut back by 4 bases and J by 8 bases. The CDR3 spans 16 residues. CDR3 amino acids: CASSLGERQGLRGYTF. CDR3 nucleotides: TGTGCCAGCAGCCTGGGGGAGAGACAGGGTTTGAGAGGCTACACCTTC. Full variable domain (missing parts from reference TRBV5-4 and TRBJ1-2): ETGVTQSPTHLIKTRGQQVTLRCSSQSGHNTVSWYQQALGQGPQFIFQYYREEENGRGNFPPRFSGLQFPNYSSELNVNALELDDSALYLCASSLGERQGLRGYTFGSGTRLTVV.

The J gene is TRBJ1-1, the V gene TRBV21-1; the D call in the table, TRBD1, was not verified against the DNA. TRBV21-1 is noted as a pseudogene. The CDR3 extends over 14 amino acids. The CDR3 sequence is CASSKNTVNTEAFF. CDR3 DNA sequence: TGTGCCAGCAGCAAAAATACAGTGAACACTGAAGCTTTCTTT.